These 28 T cell receptor beta chains originate from one sample sequenced in a study of blood T cell repertoires in COVID-19. The repertoire was sequenced with immunoSEQ multiplex PCR; TCRdb's copy has only in-frame clones and lacks some. This repertoire shows around 220,000 clones, approximately 79% found once; its top ten account for around 3.6%. Input material: peripheral blood. The receptors stem from a woman aged 40 to 50 with active or convalescent COVID-19.

This clone occurred many times. The V gene is TRBV6-4, the J gene TRBJ2-2; tentative D call: TRBD2 (5 bases). V was cut by 0 bases and J by 3 bases, with 8 bases left in between. The CDR3 is made up of 15 amino acids. Germline values: CDR1 MRHNA, CDR2 SNTAGT. The CDR3 bases are TGTGCCAGCAGTGACTCTAGCGCCCACACCGGGGAGCTGTTTTTT. It yields the protein CASSDSSAHTGELFF.

The V gene is TRBV11-3, the J gene TRBJ2-5, with 11 nucleotides matching TRBD2. Germline V lookup: CDR1 SGHNT, CDR2 YENEEA. V lost 1 base and J lost 5; bases outside the gene matches: 12. The CDR3 consists of 18 residues. For the CDR3, the DNA is TGTGCCAGCAGCTTAGGGTCAAGGACTAGCGGGTCCCCCGAGACCCAGTACTTC. It yields the protein CASSLGSRTSGSPETQYF.

This chain connects TRBV19 to TRBJ2-2; 7 bases agree with TRBD1. With V trimmed by 7 bases and J by 4 bases, 9 bases remained unmatched. Germline assignment: CDR1 LNHDA and CDR2 SQIVND (reference sequence). This CDR3 contains 15 residues. The CDR3 region is CASTTTGLVTGELFF. The CDR3 nucleotides read TGTGCCAGTACTACGACAGGGTTAGTCACCGGGGAGCTGTTTTTT.

V usage is TRBV24-1 and J usage is TRBJ2-1; D possibly corresponds to TRBD1 (6 bases). V was clipped by 5 bases and J by 6 bases, with 25 bases between them. Germline V gene lookup returns CDR1 KGHDR and CDR2 SFDVKD. The CDR3 extends over 18 amino acids. In DNA form, the CDR3 reads TGTGCCACCAGTGTTTCACCTTTACAGGGTTGGATGGCCAATGAGCAGTTCTTC. It codes for CATSVSPLQGWMANEQFF.

The gene calls are TRBV7-9 and TRBJ1-6; 12 bases match TRBD1. This CDR3 region has 16 residues. Trimming at V came to 1 base and at J to 10 bases, leaving 5 bases not matched to a gene. Germline loops: CDR1 SEHNR, CDR2 FQNEAQ (reference sequence). CDR3 region: CASSLEGTGGISPLHF. For the CDR3, the DNA is TGTGCCAGCAGCTTAGAAGGGACAGGGGGCATATCACCCCTCCACTTT.

This chain joins TRBV14 and TRBJ1-1; 8 bases line up with TRBD1. Germline CDR1 is SGHDN and CDR2 is FVKESK. The CDR3 length is 14 residues. V gave up 3 bases and J gave up 5 bases; unmatched junction bases: 5. For the CDR3, the DNA is TGTGCCAGCAGCCATGGACAGGGTGAAACTGAAGCTTTCTTT. It codes for CASSHGQGETEAFF.

The CDR3 region has the DNA TGTGCCAGCAGCCTGACAGCGAACACTGAAGCTTTCTTT. Amino acids: CASSLTANTEAFF. V usage is TRBV13 and J usage is TRBJ1-1; the D gene is possibly TRBD1 (5 bases). The CDR3 length is 13 residues. The V and J ends lost 5 bases and 1 base respectively, with 8 bases between them. CDR1 and CDR2 from the germline V gene are PRHDT and FYEKMQ (reference sequence).

The rearrangement joins TRBV27 to TRBJ1-1; the match to TRBD1 covers 8 bases. The length of the CDR3 is 16 residues. The junction had 13 bases not matched to a gene; V was cut back by 9 bases and J by 1 base. The V gene's germline CDR1 is MNHEY and CDR2 SMNVEV (reference sequence). DNA for the CDR3: TGTGCCAGTCGGACGCGCGGACAGGGAGAGAACACTGAAGCTTTCTTT. Residues: CASRTRGQGENTEAFF.

The J gene is TRBJ1-1, the V gene TRBV27, with 7 bases that match TRBD1. CDR3 length: 15 amino acids. After removal of 5 bases from V and 1 base from J, the junction contained 7 bases not matched to a gene. Germline CDR1 is MNHEY and CDR2 is SMNVEV (reference sequence). In DNA form, the CDR3 reads TGTGCCAGCAGTAGATACAGGGGCGGGAACACTGAAGCTTTCTTT. This encodes CASSRYRGGNTEAFF.

The chain combines TRBV5-1 with TRBJ1-1; D gene uncertain. The CDR3 loop spans 16 amino acids. Germline V gene sequence: CDR1 SGHRS, CDR2 YFSETQ. Trimming pared 4 bases from V and 3 bases from J, leaving 19 bases between. CDR3 bases: TGCGCCAGCAGCACTTTCGGGATTACTGGGTACACTGAAGCTTTCTTT. It is translated as CASSTFGITGYTEAFF. The full variable domain, in which reference TRBV5-1 and TRBJ1-1 provide the parts outside the CDR3, is KAGVTQTPRYLIKTRGQQVTLSCSPISGHRSVSWYQQTPGQGLQFLFEYFSETQRNKGNFPGRFSGRQFSNSRSEMNVSTLELGDSALYLCASSTFGITGYTEAFFGQGTRLTVV.

The J gene is TRBJ1-1, the V gene TRBV5-1, with D possibly being TRBD1 (5 bases). The germline V and J ends were trimmed by 0 bases and 6 bases, with 21 bases remaining between them. Germline loops: CDR1 SGHRS, CDR2 YFSETQ. The CDR3 is made up of 17 amino acids. The CDR3 sequence is CASSLDSIGGIDAEAFF. CDR3 nucleotides: TGCGCCAGCAGCTTGGACAGTATTGGGGGGATCGACGCTGAAGCTTTCTTT.

This clone was seen only a few times. This rearrangement joins TRBV11-3 to TRBJ1-1; 7 bases agree with TRBD1. The V and J ends lost 5 bases and 4 bases, in that order; junction bases with no gene match: 4. Per germline, CDR1 SGHNT and CDR2 YENEEA. The CDR3 extends over 13 amino acids. DNA of the CDR3: TGTGCCAGCAGCCCCTCAGGGGGCACTGAAGCTTTCTTT. This gives the protein CASSPSGGTEAFF.

The J gene is TRBJ2-3, the V gene TRBV24-1; 9 nucleotides line up with TRBD1. The CDR3 is 16 amino acids. V was clipped by 4 bases and J by 3 bases; unmatched bases: 7. CDR1 is KGHDR and CDR2 is SFDVKD in the germline V gene. CDR3 coding DNA: TGTGCCACCAGTGACCCCGGGACAGGGAGAACAGATACGCAGTATTTT. This sequence encodes CATSDPGTGRTDTQYF.

This clone has a single count. The chain carries TRBV28 and TRBJ1-5; D gene uncertain. The V end lost 2 bases, the J end lost 2 bases, and 10 bases lay between the germline ends. This CDR3 has 15 amino acids. Germline V gene sequence: CDR1 MDHEN, CDR2 SYDVKM. The CDR3 coding sequence is TGTGCCAGCAGTTTACGGCCCCAGGGCAATCAGCCCCAGCATTTT. Amino acid sequence: CASSLRPQGNQPQHF.

The chain links TRBV30 to TRBJ1-2; tentative D call: TRBD1 (6 bases). The CDR3 contains 15 residues. Germline V gives CDR1 GTSNPN, CDR2 SVGIG (reference sequence). Trimming stripped 0 bases from V and 7 bases from J, with 18 bases between. CDR3 loop: CAWSVRRGATGGYTF. The CDR3 DNA sequence: TGTGCCTGGAGTGTACGTCGGGGGGCTACGGGTGGCTACACCTTC.

The chain links TRBV6-5 to TRBJ1-1; no clear D. This CDR3 has 13 amino acids. CDR1 and CDR2 from the germline V gene are MNHEY and SVGAGI. The V end was cut by 8 bases, the J end by 0 bases, with 10 bases between. In DNA, the CDR3 is TGTGCCAGCGGACTCGGCATGAACACTGAAGCTTTCTTT. As protein: CASGLGMNTEAFF.

This chain joins TRBV6-1 and TRBJ2-7, with D possibly matching TRBD1 (6 bases). V gave up 3 bases and J gave up 1 base, with 13 bases separating them. Germline V gene data show CDR1 as MNHNS and CDR2 as SASEGT. The CDR3 sequence is 15 residues long. Here the CDR3 DNA reads TGTGCCAGCAGTGAGAGTGGACAGTTATCCTACGAGCAGTACGTC. Its translation: CASSESGQLSYEQYV.

Comments on this clone: Additional DNA sequences in this sample encode the identical CDR3. The chain links TRBV7-9 to TRBJ1-1; D not resolved. Between the trimmed V and J ends, which lost 1 base and 3 bases, there was a span of 12 bases. Per the germline V gene, CDR1 is SEHNR and CDR2 is FQNEAQ (reference sequence). This CDR3 is 15 amino acids long. CDR3 region: CASSLGSGGDTEAFF. CDR3 bases: TGTGCCAGCAGCTTAGGGTCTGGAGGAGACACTGAAGCTTTCTTT.

This clone came up once. This chain links TRBV10-3 with TRBJ2-2, with 8 bases fitting TRBD2. Germline V lookup: CDR1 ENHRY, CDR2 SYGVKD. The CDR3 is made up of 15 amino acids. V dropped 1 base and J dropped 7; count of bases not matched to a gene: 5. Here the CDR3 reads CAISEFRTSNGELFF. CDR3 sequence (DNA): TGTGCCATCAGTGAGTTTCGGACTAGCAACGGGGAGCTGTTTTTT.

The chain has TRBV19 and TRBJ2-1; TRBD2 aligns across 9 bases. Germline CDR1 LNHDA, CDR2 SQIVND (reference sequence). V lost 4 bases and J lost 5; bases outside the gene matches: 6. The CDR3 loop spans 15 amino acids. CDR3 loop: CASSTGTSSNNEQFF. In DNA form, the CDR3 reads TGTGCCAGTAGTACCGGGACTAGCAGTAACAATGAGCAGTTCTTC.

This rearrangement joins TRBV9 to TRBJ1-1, with a possible D match to TRBD1 (6 bases). Trimming stripped 0 bases from V and 4 bases from J, with 10 bases between. The V gene's germline CDR1 is SGDLS and CDR2 YYNGEE. The CDR3 has 14 residues. Here the CDR3 reads CASSVEQGSTEAFF. The CDR3 nucleotides are TGTGCCAGCAGCGTAGAACAGGGAAGCACTGAAGCTTTCTTT.

This clone occurred a few times. The CDR3 coding sequence is TGTGCCAGTAGTCCCCGGGACAGGGGAGGAGAAAAACTGTTTTTT. Its translation: CASSPRDRGGEKLFF. The chain is built from TRBV19 and TRBJ1-4; TRBD1 aligns across 10 bases. J was trimmed by 8 bases and V by 5 bases; bases with no gene match: 8. This CDR3 is built from 15 residues. Germline assignment: CDR1 LNHDA and CDR2 SQIVND (reference sequence).

This clone came up a few times. The chain recombines TRBV20-1 with TRBJ1-6; no clear D. Germline CDR1 is DFQATT and CDR2 is SNEGSKA (reference sequence). The CDR3 consists of 15 residues. Trimming pared 3 bases from V and 7 bases from J, leaving 16 bases between. The CDR3 protein is CSASPGRVQNSPLHF. In DNA, the CDR3 is TGCAGTGCTAGTCCGGGGAGAGTCCAGAATTCACCCCTCCACTTT.

The gene calls are TRBV21-1 and TRBJ2-7; whether TRBD1, the table's D call, matches the DNA was not checked. TRBV21-1 is a pseudogene. The CDR3 runs 13 residues. The CDR3 sequence is CASSKVGSYEQYF. DNA of the CDR3: TGTGCCAGCAGCAAAGTGGGCAGCTACGAGCAGTACTTC.

The chain joins TRBV30 to TRBJ2-7, with D possibly matching TRBD1 (6 bases). V lost 4 bases, J lost 6 bases, and 22 bases lay in between. From germline, CDR1 is GTSNPN and CDR2 SVGIG (reference sequence). CDR3 length: 15 amino acids. As DNA, the CDR3 is TGTGCCTGGACGCGACGGGGACACCCGAAGGGCGAGCAGTACTTC. Protein product: CAWTRRGHPKGEQYF.

This clone was picked up one time. In DNA form, the CDR3 reads TGCGCCAGCAGAGGACAGATGGGCGGAGGGACCCAGTACTTC. Translation gives CASRGQMGGGTQYF. The chain is built from TRBV4-1 and TRBJ2-5; D perhaps matches TRBD1 (6 bases). Trimming removed 6 bases at V and 7 bases at J, with 18 bases between. This CDR3 has 14 residues. Germline-derived CDR1 and CDR2 are MGHRA and YSYEKL.

This chain connects TRBV10-3 to TRBJ2-5; 10 bases are shared with TRBD1. Germline CDR1 is ENHRY and CDR2 is SYGVKD. This CDR3 spans 14 amino acids. With V trimmed by 6 bases and J by 5 bases, 6 bases remained unmatched. CDR3 sequence reads: CAIRGDRGEETQYF. The CDR3 nucleotides are TGTGCCATCAGGGGGGACAGGGGAGAGGAGACCCAGTACTTC.

The chain has TRBV4-2 and TRBJ2-2, with 10 bases fitting TRBD2. This CDR3 is 16 amino acids long. The V gene end was trimmed by 1 base and the J gene end by 6 bases; junction bases not matched to a gene: 5. The germline V gene has CDR1 LGHNA and CDR2 YNFKEQ. CDR3 loop: CASSQVRAGGAGELFF. CDR3 coding DNA: TGTGCCAGCAGCCAAGTTAGAGCGGGGGGGGCCGGGGAGCTGTTTTTT.